The 13 T cell receptor beta chains below all came from one sample that was sequenced in a study of blood T cell repertoires in COVID-19. The protocol was immunoSEQ multiplex PCR, while the TCRdb copy is restricted to in-frame clones and leaves out a portion. The repertoire holds hundreds of thousands of clones, approximately 88% seen once, with under 8% in the top ten. Sequenced sample: peripheral blood. These receptors were collected from a woman aged 25 to 39 who had recovered from COVID-19.

This clone was seen just once. This chain uses TRBV5-1 with TRBJ2-3, with D possibly matching TRBD1 (6 bases). The CDR3 spans 14 residues. Germline CDR1 SGHRS, CDR2 YFSETQ. With 0 bases removed from V and 6 bases from J, the gap between germline ends came to 11 bases. In DNA, the CDR3 is TGCGCCAGCAGCTTGGGGGGGCGTATGGATACGCAGTATTTT. Encoded protein: CASSLGGRMDTQYF.

The genes are TRBV6-5 and TRBJ2-7; no firm D call. V lost 4 bases and J 4 bases, leaving 20 bases between the germline ends. Germline V gene lookup returns CDR1 MNHEY and CDR2 SVGAGI. The CDR3 has 16 residues. DNA for the CDR3: TGTGCCAGCAGTTCCTTACCATCATCGGTTAATTACGAGCAGTACTTC. Its protein product is CASSSLPSSVNYEQYF.

As to this clone: One junction end does not reproduce the germline sequence, and a read error may be involved. V is TRBV2 and J is TRBJ2-7; no clear D gene. Germline V CDR1 and CDR2: SNHLY, FYNNEI. This CDR3 contains 12 residues. CDR3 sequence reads: CASGVMAPFHRF. The DNA of the CDR3 is TGTGCCAGCGGAGTGATGGCCCCATTCCATCGCTTC.

V and J are TRBV19 and TRBJ2-1; 10 nucleotides align to TRBD2. From germline, CDR1 is LNHDA and CDR2 SQIVND (reference sequence). This CDR3 is 16 amino acids long. J was trimmed by 4 bases and V by 6 bases; bases with no gene match: 9. For the CDR3, the DNA is TGTGCCAGTAGGATTCGGACTAGCGGTATATACAATGAGCAGTTCTTC. It translates to CASRIRTSGIYNEQFF.

In the case of this clone: Other DNA sequences in this specimen translate into the identical CDR3. CDR3: CASSTGGDTQYF. The CDR3 DNA sequence: TGTGCCAGCAGTACAGGGGGCGATACGCAGTATTTT. The V gene is TRBV7-3, the J gene TRBJ2-3; TRBD1 matches at 9 bases. This CDR3 is built from 12 residues. With V trimmed by 6 bases and J by 6 bases, 1 base remained unmatched. Germline lookup yields CDR1 SGHTA and CDR2 FQGTGA.

The V gene is TRBV18, the J gene TRBJ1-5, with D possibly matching TRBD1 (5 bases). Trimming stripped 2 bases from V and 4 bases from J, with 12 bases between. CDR3 length: 15 residues. Germline values: CDR1 KGHSH, CDR2 LQKENI. DNA of the CDR3: TGTGCCAGCTCACCATCGCAGGGCGGAAATCAGCCCCAGCATTTT. Translation: CASSPSQGGNQPQHF.

The CDR3 sequence is CASSPTPRVYGYTF. CDR3 in DNA: TGTGCCAGCAGCCCTACCCCCAGGGTCTATGGCTACACCTTC. The chain joins TRBV25-1 to TRBJ1-2; weak D call: TRBD1 (5 bases). Germline V lookup: CDR1 MGHDK, CDR2 SYGVNS. The CDR3 loop spans 14 amino acids. Trimming took off 6 bases at V and 4 bases at J, with 15 bases between the two ends.

In nucleotides, the CDR3 is TGTGCCAGCAGTTTAATGAGGGCCACGCAAGAGACCCAGTACTTC. It translates to CASSLMRATQETQYF. The genes are TRBV27 and TRBJ2-5, with D maybe TRBD2 (5 bases). The CDR3 spans 15 residues. The germline V gene encodes CDR1 MNHEY and CDR2 SMNVEV (reference sequence). The V end lost 2 bases, the J end lost 2 bases, and 12 bases lay between the germline ends.

The gene calls are TRBV10-3 and TRBJ2-5; 7 nucleotides agree with TRBD2. The germline V gene encodes CDR1 ENHRY and CDR2 SYGVKD. V was pared by 3 bases and J by 5 bases, with 3 bases of the junction left unmatched. The CDR3 has 13 amino acids. CDR3 coding DNA: TGTGCCATCAGTGACGGGGGGTTGGAGACCCAGTACTTC. It is translated as CAISDGGLETQYF.

This chain links TRBV4-1 with TRBJ1-5; D is ambiguous. Germline-derived CDR1 and CDR2 are MGHRA and YSYEKL. Trimming took 4 bases from V and 12 from J, leaving 19 bases between them. The length of the CDR3 is 14 residues. Written as DNA, the CDR3 is TGCGCCAGCAGCCTAGACACTAGCTCAAGTGACCAGCATTTT. It specifies CASSLDTSSSDQHF.

The sample holds a few counts of this clone. The rearrangement joins TRBV28 to TRBJ1-2; D uncertain. Germline CDR1 reads MDHEN; CDR2 reads SYDVKM. Trimming removed 4 bases from V and 2 bases from J, with 11 bases in between. This CDR3 spans 14 amino acids. The CDR3 coding sequence is TGTGCCAGCAGTTCCCCGGGGTTGAACTATGGCTACACCTTC. Protein product: CASSSPGLNYGYTF.

This clone was observed a single time. The genes are TRBV25-1 and TRBJ2-5; TRBD1 matches at 7 bases. CDR3 length equals 15 residues. Unmatched junction bases numbered 6, after V lost 1 base and J lost 4 bases. Germline V gene data show CDR1 as MGHDK and CDR2 as SYGVNS. CDR3 sequence: CASSEFRAGGETQYF. In DNA form, the CDR3 reads TGTGCCAGCAGTGAATTTAGGGCAGGGGGAGAGACCCAGTACTTC.

The chain is built from TRBV6-5 and TRBJ2-1, with 9 nucleotides matching TRBD2. The trim removed 6 bases at V and 4 bases at J, leaving 7 bases unmatched. From germline, CDR1 is MNHEY and CDR2 SVGAGI. The CDR3 covers 15 residues. CDR3 residues: CASRSLAGRYNEQFF. The CDR3 DNA is TGTGCCAGCAGGTCCCTAGCGGGGCGGTACAATGAGCAGTTCTTC.